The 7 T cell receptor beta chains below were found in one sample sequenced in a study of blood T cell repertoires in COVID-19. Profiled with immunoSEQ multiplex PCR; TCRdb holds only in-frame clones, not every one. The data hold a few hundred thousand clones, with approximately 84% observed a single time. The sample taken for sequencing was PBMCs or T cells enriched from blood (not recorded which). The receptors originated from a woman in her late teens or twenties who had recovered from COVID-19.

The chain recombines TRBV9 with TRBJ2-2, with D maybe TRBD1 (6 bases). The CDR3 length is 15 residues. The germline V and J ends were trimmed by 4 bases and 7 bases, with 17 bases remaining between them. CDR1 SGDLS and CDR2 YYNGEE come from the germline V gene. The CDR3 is CASSIQGNTGGELFF. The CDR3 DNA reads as TGTGCCAGCAGCATCCAGGGGAACACGGGCGGGGAGCTGTTTTTT.

DNA for the CDR3: TGTGCCAGCAGCCCGACATATTTTGGGGAGCAGTTCTTC. It is translated as CASSPTYFGEQFF. The V and J genes are TRBV7-9 and TRBJ2-1; D not certain. V was shortened by 5 bases and J by 10 bases, with 15 bases between the two germline ends. The CDR3 spans 13 residues. Germline V CDR1 and CDR2: SEHNR, FQNEAQ (reference sequence).

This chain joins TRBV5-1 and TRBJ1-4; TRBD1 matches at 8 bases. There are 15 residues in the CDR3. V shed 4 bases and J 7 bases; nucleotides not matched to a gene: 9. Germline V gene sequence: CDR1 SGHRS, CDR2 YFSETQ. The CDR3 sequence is CASSPDRAAGEKLFF. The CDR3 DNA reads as TGCGCCAGCAGCCCGGACAGGGCTGCAGGTGAAAAACTGTTTTTT.

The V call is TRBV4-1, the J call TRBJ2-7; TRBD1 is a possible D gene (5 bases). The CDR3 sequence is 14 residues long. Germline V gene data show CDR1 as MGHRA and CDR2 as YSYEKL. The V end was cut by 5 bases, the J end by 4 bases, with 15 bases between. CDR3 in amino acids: CASSSDSLGYEQYF. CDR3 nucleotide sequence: TGCGCCAGCAGCTCTGACAGTCTGGGGTACGAGCAGTACTTC.

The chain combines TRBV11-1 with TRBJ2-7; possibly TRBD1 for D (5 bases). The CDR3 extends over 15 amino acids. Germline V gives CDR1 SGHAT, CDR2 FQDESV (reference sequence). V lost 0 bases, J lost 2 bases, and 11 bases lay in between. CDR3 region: CASSLASAGPYEQYF. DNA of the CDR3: TGTGCCAGCAGCTTAGCGTCGGCAGGGCCCTACGAGCAGTACTTC.

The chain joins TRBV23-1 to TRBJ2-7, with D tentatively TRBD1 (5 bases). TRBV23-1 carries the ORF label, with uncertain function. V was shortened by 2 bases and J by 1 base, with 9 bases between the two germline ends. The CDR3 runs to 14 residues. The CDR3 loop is CASSQGRVSYEQYF. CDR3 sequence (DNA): TGCGCCAGCAGTCAAGGCAGGGTATCCTACGAGCAGTACTTC.

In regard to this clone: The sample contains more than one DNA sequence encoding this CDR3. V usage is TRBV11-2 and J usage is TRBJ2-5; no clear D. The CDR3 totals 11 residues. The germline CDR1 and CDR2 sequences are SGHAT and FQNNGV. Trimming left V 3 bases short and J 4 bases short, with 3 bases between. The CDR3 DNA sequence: TGTGCCAGCAGCTTTAGAGAGACCCAGTACTTC. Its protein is CASSFRETQYF. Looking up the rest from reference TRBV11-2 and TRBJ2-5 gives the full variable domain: EAGVAQSPRYKIIEKRQSVAFWCNPISGHATLYWYQQILGQGPKLLIQFQNNGVVDDSQLPKDRFSAERLKGVDSTLKIQPAKLEDSAVYLCASSFRETQYFGPGTRLLVL.